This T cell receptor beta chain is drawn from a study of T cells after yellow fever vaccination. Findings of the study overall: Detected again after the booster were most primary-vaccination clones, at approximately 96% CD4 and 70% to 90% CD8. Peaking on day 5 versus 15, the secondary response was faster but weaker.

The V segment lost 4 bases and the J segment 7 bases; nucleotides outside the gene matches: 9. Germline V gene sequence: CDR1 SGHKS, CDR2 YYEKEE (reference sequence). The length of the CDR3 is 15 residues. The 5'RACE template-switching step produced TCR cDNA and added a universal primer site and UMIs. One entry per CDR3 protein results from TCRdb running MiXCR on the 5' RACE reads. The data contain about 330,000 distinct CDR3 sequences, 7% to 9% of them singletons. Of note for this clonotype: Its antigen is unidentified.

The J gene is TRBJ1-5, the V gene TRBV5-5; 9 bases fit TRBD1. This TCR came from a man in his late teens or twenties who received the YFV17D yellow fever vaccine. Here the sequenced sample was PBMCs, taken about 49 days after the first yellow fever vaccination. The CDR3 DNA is TGTGCCAGCAGCACTCTTGGAGACAGGGGGCAGCCCCAGCATTTT. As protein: CASSTLGDRGQPQHF.